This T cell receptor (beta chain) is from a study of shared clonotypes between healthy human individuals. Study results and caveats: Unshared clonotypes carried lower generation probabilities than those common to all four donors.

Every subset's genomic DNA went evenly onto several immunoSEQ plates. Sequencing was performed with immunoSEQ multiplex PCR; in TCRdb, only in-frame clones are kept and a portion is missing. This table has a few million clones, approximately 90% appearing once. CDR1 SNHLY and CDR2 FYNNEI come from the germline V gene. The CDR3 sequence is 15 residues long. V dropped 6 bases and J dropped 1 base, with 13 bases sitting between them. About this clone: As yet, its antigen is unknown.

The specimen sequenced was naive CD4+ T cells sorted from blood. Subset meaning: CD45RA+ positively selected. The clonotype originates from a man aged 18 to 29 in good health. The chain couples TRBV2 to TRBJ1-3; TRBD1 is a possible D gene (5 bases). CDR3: CASREDKPSGNTIYF. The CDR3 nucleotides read TGTGCCAGCAGGGAGGACAAGCCTTCTGGAAACACCATATATTTT.